The source of this T cell receptor beta chain is a study of T cells in Graves' hyperthyroidism and ophthalmopathy. Overall study findings and caveats: Most expanded thyroid clonotypes above 0.001 recurred in blood.

This clonotype has a count of ten or more. What it binds is not known. What was amplified from RNA transcripts were TCR beta CDR3 regions. Researchers ran a first-round RT-PCR on the TCR CDR3 using the HTBI primer set. Using its own MiXCR run on the multiplex PCR reads, TCRdb lists one record per CDR3 protein. Seen here are fewer than 400,000 distinct CDR3 sequences, over 15% observed once, and the top ten hold around 34%. Researchers barred patients who had uncontrolled infection, other autoimmune disease, pregnancy or lactation. Isolation of PBMCs was performed on 8 to 10 ml fresh peripheral blood. V dropped 1 base and J dropped 3 bases, with 16 bases sitting between them. The CDR3 runs to 15 residues. Germline V CDR1 and CDR2: DFQATT, SNEGSKA (reference sequence).

The chain has TRBV20-1 and TRBJ2-7; D possibly matches TRBD1 or TRBD2 (5 bases each). Sequences were obtained from blood. This receptor was obtained from a man aged 25-45 years with Graves' hyperthyroidism. This CDR3 is CSARGGRTVLYEQYF. The CDR3 bases are TGCAGTGCTAGAGGGGGACGTACTGTCCTCTACGAGCAGTACTTC.